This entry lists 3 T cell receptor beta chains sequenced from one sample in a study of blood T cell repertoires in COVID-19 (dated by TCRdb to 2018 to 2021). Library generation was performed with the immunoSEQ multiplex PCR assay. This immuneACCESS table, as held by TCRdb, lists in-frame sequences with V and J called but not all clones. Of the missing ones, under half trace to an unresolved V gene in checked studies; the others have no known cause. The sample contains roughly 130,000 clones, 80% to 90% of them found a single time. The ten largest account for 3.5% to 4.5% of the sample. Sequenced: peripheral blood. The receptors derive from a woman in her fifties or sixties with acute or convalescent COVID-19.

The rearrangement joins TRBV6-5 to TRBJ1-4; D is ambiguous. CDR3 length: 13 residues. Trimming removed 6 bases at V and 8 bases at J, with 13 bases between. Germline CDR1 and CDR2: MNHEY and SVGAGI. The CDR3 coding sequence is TGTGCCAGCAGAGTTCATCGAGCCGAAAAACTGTTTTTT. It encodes CASRVHRAEKLFF.

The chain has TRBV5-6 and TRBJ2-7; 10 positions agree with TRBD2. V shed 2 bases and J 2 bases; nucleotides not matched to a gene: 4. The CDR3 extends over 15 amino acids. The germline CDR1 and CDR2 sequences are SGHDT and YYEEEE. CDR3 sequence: CASSFLAGATYEQYV. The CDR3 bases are TGTGCCAGCAGCTTTCTAGCGGGAGCCACCTACGAGCAGTACGTC.

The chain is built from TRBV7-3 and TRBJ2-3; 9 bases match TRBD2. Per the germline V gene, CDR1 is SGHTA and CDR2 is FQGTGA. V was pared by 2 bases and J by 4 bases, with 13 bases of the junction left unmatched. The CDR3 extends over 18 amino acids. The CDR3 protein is CASSLSGRLAGGPDTQYF. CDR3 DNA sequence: TGTGCCAGCAGCTTATCGGGCCGTTTGGCGGGAGGGCCAGATACGCAGTATTTT.